This T cell receptor beta chain was sequenced for a study of blood T cell repertoires in COVID-19. The repertoire was sequenced with immunoSEQ multiplex PCR; TCRdb's copy has only in-frame clones and lacks some. The data show some 270,000 clones, approximately 86% seen once. The sequence was collected from a man in his forties with active or convalescent COVID-19. The sample was peripheral blood.

CDR3 protein: CASSVAKAGPGGANVLTF. Here the CDR3 DNA reads TGTGCCAGCAGCGTAGCCAAAGCGGGCCCCGGCGGGGCCAACGTCCTGACTTTC. The chain has TRBV9 and TRBJ2-6; a possible D gene is TRBD2 (6 bases). The CDR3 totals 18 residues. Trimming cost V 0 bases and J 4 bases, with 17 bases left between them. Germline V gene lookup returns CDR1 SGDLS and CDR2 YYNGEE.